The source of this T cell receptor beta chain is a study of cytomegalovirus exposure and HLA in healthy donors (dated by TCRdb to about 2017). Study-wide context: An earlier analysis of 587 of the donors reported approximately 260 Gb of sequence data and 95 million to 140 million unique TCR beta sequences obtained from around 180 million T cells. A later genetic analysis used genome-wide SNP genotypes for about three fifths of the 666 donors, treating that subset as a discovery cohort. Typing coverage differed by locus: A, B, C, DRB1 and DQB1 were typed in roughly 620-630 donors, DQA1 in about 500, DPA1 in around 580, and DPB1 in 450 to 490. About five DR-DQ haplotypes were handled as single units for association and clustering because linkage in the cohort was strong. About 280 gigabases of sequencing data and 70 million to 100 million unique TCR sequences made up an early release that covered under 750 HLA-typed donors. Donor age, sex, ethnicity and CMV serostatus were compiled together with the repertoire data. Among about 390 genotyped donors of the cohort, an average of approximately 250,000 unique TCR beta nucleotide sequences were sequenced per donor, about a sixth of them non-productive. All discovery cohort repertoires had been generated on a single sequencing platform. The study profiled the T cell repertoires of 500 to 800 subjects by immunosequencing and related them to cytomegalovirus serostatus. Of the roughly 400 genotyped donors, 81% were placed in the genetic ancestry cluster associated with self-reported Caucasian donors. An earlier analysis of around 640 of the donors used high-throughput TCR beta sequencing to judge whether each TCR beta V gene segment behaved as functional or pseudogenic. Along with the roughly 710-subject first cohort, a separate validation cohort of over a hundred different subjects was used. The study aimed to test whether cataloging public T cell receptors could reveal signatures of past pathogen exposure. A later analysis re-analyzed previously published TCR beta repertoires from roughly 600 donors and added high-resolution HLA genotyping to study TCR occurrence patterns. Rather than drawing on any new phenotypic data, the later analysis identified candidate immune exposures from TCR beta sequences and the way those sequences occurred across donors. High-throughput TCR immunosequencing, statistical association of individual TCRs with disease status, and machine learning were combined to predict cytomegalovirus infection status. HLA typing included class I and class II loci at four-digit resolution.

A note on this clone: The clone's antigen remains unknown. No per-base quality is available; no much larger clone lies one base away.

Libraries were prepared through the immunoSEQ multiplex PCR assay. For the multiplex PCR, a mixture combining 60 forward primers for TCR Vbeta segments and 13 reverse primers for TCR Jbeta segments was used. The CDR3 region of rearranged TCR beta genes was amplified from genomic DNA with a multiplex PCR assay. On the Illumina HiSeq System, the amplified TCR beta libraries were sequenced as 87-base-pair reads. Per the source publication's procedure: A later analysis tallied 75 million to 85 million unique TCR beta chains across the 666 repertoires, and about 12 million of those chains were shared by two or more donors. Raw reads were error-corrected and collapsed into unique sequences by a nearest-neighbor algorithm in which closely related sequences were merged to remove PCR and sequencing errors. V, D and J gene segments were assigned by aligning CDR3 sequences to IMGT reference sequences. For a sequence to be retained, a match of at least six nucleotides was required to both a V gene segment and a J gene segment. A rearrangement counted as productive if the CDR3 had no stop codons and remained in frame with V and J, and every other rearrangement counted as non-productive. Following IMGT convention, CDR3 was defined as the stretch from the second conserved V-encoded cysteine to the conserved J-encoded phenylalanine. The earlier analysis of 587 of the donors excluded any sequence lacking an unambiguous match to a single V gene segment. An earlier analysis of approximately 590 of the donors classified V segments as functional when productive rearrangements were above 56.7% and as segregating when the standard deviation between donors was above 5%. To diagnose cytomegalovirus status from the catalog of TCR beta chain sequences, a statistical classification framework was built. V and J gene assignment, in a later analysis, came from comparing TCR nucleotide sequences with IMGT/GENE-DB human TR gene sequences. In a later analysis, CDR3 sequences and most-parsimonious VDJ recombination scenarios were assigned using the TCRdist pipeline. In a later analysis, each TCR beta chain was defined by its CDR3 amino acid sequence together with its V-gene family, and reads without a unique V-gene family were excluded. A later analysis removed several hundred highly shared, low-generation-probability nucleotide sequences to deal with suspected cross-contamination and a sequencing artifact. In a later analysis, a clonal expansion index was calculated for each public chain from normalized within-repertoire ranks of inferred template counts. In a later analysis, generation probabilities were computed using a VDJ recombination model fitted to out-of-frame rearrangements, and the results were checked against IGoR. In a later analysis, hypergeometric tests were used to score TCR-TCR, TCR-HLA and TCR-CMV co-occurrence, with a repertoire-size bias correction applied to TCR pairs. In a later analysis, false discovery rates were estimated by permuting HLA or CMV assignments 20 times. In a later analysis, co-occurring TCRs were grouped with DBSCAN, and TCRdist sequence similarity was added when clustering was performed within HLA-allele-positive subsets. Repertoires with fewer than 30,000 or more than 120,000 public chains were left out of co-occurrence clustering, as were a handful of repertoires with anomalous nucleotide sharing. TCRdb obtained this table from immuneACCESS and retained in-frame rearrangements with V and J assigned. These tables miss some clones; where compared with another copy, unresolved V genes account for less than half of the shortfall, and the remainder is unexplained. V, J and clone size are taken as reported in that table, and D and trimming were inferred from the DNA itself. The sample has 250,000 to 350,000 clones on record, around 65% of them singletons. Under 3% of the sample lies in the top ten.

Study-wide findings and limitations: HLA typing was unavailable for some donors at each locus, so association tests used only the typed subset. The sequencing pipeline was judged likely to have produced a cluster of highly shared sequence variants as a technical artifact. A further reported finding was that TCR beta sequences accurately predicted the HLA-A and HLA-B alleles for most subjects in the first cohort. For the cohort, immune exposure information was limited to CMV serostatus. In a later analysis, the rate of TCR association differed among HLA loci, with DRB1 alleles having the most associated TCRs and HLA-C alleles having the fewest. Compared with equally common non-associated chains, HLA-associated TCR beta chains in a later analysis were more clonally expanded and had lower generation probabilities. The cohort was sequenced for TCR beta chains only, and without alpha or paired-chain data the features that could be detected were limited. Roughly uniform sequencing depth across donors was assumed in presence/absence analyses, although this assumption may not hold. The classifier was reported to diagnose cytomegalovirus status with high specificity and sensitivity in both the original and validation cohorts. When HLA alleles, especially DR and DQ, strongly co-occurred, TCR associations were difficult to assign to individual alleles. In a later analysis, most CMV-associated TCR beta chains were found to appear HLA-restricted, with HLA associations seemingly driven largely by CMV exposure. In a later genetic analysis, a missense DCLRE1C variant was associated with V-gene and J-gene trimming of TCR beta chains, and the association was replicated in an independent cohort. Several of the top co-occurrence clusters appeared to be linked to parvovirus B19, influenza, CMV and Epstein-Barr virus, according to a later analysis. In an earlier analysis of around 600 of the donors, most TCR beta V segments were observed in productive rearrangements about 87% or about 30% of the time, broadly matching IMGT annotations. In a later analysis, some 17,000 TCR beta sequences were associated with specific HLA alleles at a false discovery rate of 0.05. Linkage disequilibrium might explain the correlated functional status among segregating V segments, but an unknown experimental factor could not be ruled out. The authors suggested that the approach could potentially be generalized to other disease states and immunological phenotypes. In the study, about 150 TCR beta chains were listed as associated with cytomegalovirus. Most TCR sequences were observed very rarely across donors, whereas some public TCRs were present in many individuals. About 15 rarely observed V segments, including chromosome 9 orphons, were excluded from the earlier analysis of several hundred of the donors because counts were too low. A few of the identified cytomegalovirus-associated TCR beta chains were confirmed in vitro to be specific for cytomegalovirus antigens. A later genetic analysis reported fewer N-insertions in productive TCRs among donors in an Asian-associated ancestry cluster than the roughly 620-donor mean.

The cohort consisted of hundreds of healthy bone marrow donors. At the time of sampling, every cohort member was nominally healthy, though immune exposures that went unrecorded were likely present. The donor was CMV seronegative and belonged to the group of 350 or so seronegative cohort members. Each donor provided a peripheral blood sample, and peripheral blood mononuclear cells were used for TCR beta sequencing. Genomic DNA extraction from the blood cell samples was performed with the Qiagen DNeasy Blood Extraction Kit. The sequenced sample was PBMCs. The clonotype originates from a female donor in good health and CMV-seronegative.

For the CDR3, the sequence is CASHRGVEHEQYF. The bases read TGTGCCAGCCACAGGGGAGTAGAACACGAGCAGTACTTC. The chain couples TRBV2 to TRBJ2-7, with 7 middle bases fitting TRBD1. From the cysteine up to the phenylalanine, the CDR3 has a length of 13 residues. The read is trimmed to its CDR3 DNA, 39 bases read in frame from base 1. V lost 8 bases and J lost 5 bases, and the count of bases not matched to a germline gene is 9. CDR1 and CDR2, looked up from the germline V gene, are SNHLY and FYNNEI.